This TCR beta chain is from a study of identical twins. CDR1 SGHAT and CDR2 FQNNGV come from the germline V gene. CDR3 length: 15 amino acids. V gave up 0 bases and J gave up 3 bases, with 9 bases separating them. TCRdb re-called the 5' RACE reads through MiXCR, storing one row per CDR3 protein. The table has 500,000 to 650,000 distinct CDR3 sequences, about a fifth seen once. A further study also used this sample, focusing on yellow fever vaccine responses in identical twins.

Sample: CD4+ T cells sorted from blood. The TCR sequence derives from a woman aged 18 to 35 in good health. The V and J genes are TRBV11-2 and TRBJ2-1, with D perhaps TRBD1 (5 bases). The DNA for the CDR3 is TGTGCCAGCAGCTTAGAAAGACAGAGCTACAATGAGCAGTTCTTC. Amino acids: CASSLERQSYNEQFF.